A single sample gave rise to the 21 T cell receptor beta chains below, sequenced in a study of OX40 agonist ivuxolimab in advanced cancers. The library was obtained by the immunoSEQ multiplex PCR assay. The source is immuneACCESS, and TCRdb retained only in-frame sequences with V and J called. Part of the clones is not carried over; for the studies checked, unresolved V genes explain less than half of this, and the remainder is unexplained. The sample yields tens of thousands of clones; 80% to 85% were counted once. The top ten clones comprise roughly 0.6% of the sample. The sequencing used CD4+ or CD8+ T cells sorted from blood, collected in a trial of the OX40 agonist ivuxolimab. These receptor sequences come from an adult with an advanced solid tumor such as melanoma, head and neck, liver or kidney cancer.

This chain joins TRBV11-2 and TRBJ2-7; no reliable D call. The CDR3 has 15 residues. V gave up 0 bases and J gave up 1 base, with 10 bases separating them. Germline CDR1 reads SGHAT; CDR2 reads FQNNGV. CDR3 amino acids: CASSLDSLESYEQYF. CDR3 DNA sequence: TGTGCCAGCAGCTTAGACAGTTTGGAGTCCTACGAGCAGTACTTC.

V is TRBV30 and J is TRBJ2-3; maybe TRBD2 (6 bases). Trimming took off 0 bases at V and 8 bases at J, with 15 bases between the two ends. Per germline, CDR1 GTSNPN and CDR2 SVGIG (reference sequence). The CDR3 totals 14 residues. In nucleotides, the CDR3 is TGTGCCTGGAGTGTGGTCCTTAGGGGAGGTACGCAGTATTTT. It encodes CAWSVVLRGGTQYF.

The chain employs TRBV6-4 and TRBJ2-6; unclear D gene. The germline gives CDR1 MRHNA, CDR2 SNTAGT. The CDR3 runs 15 residues. Trimming stripped 3 bases from V and 0 bases from J, with 6 bases between. The CDR3 bases are TGTGCCAGCAGTGAACAGCCCTCTGGGGCCAACGTCCTGACTTTC. It translates to CASSEQPSGANVLTF.

The CDR3 is CASSGLGLTGNGYTF. The CDR3 nucleotides are TGTGCCAGCAGTGGGTTGGGCCTCACGGGTAACGGCTACACCTTC. The genes are TRBV2 and TRBJ1-2, with D unclear. The CDR3 extends over 15 amino acids. Trimming stripped 4 bases from V and 8 bases from J, with 20 bases between. From germline, CDR1 is SNHLY and CDR2 FYNNEI.

This clone was observed once. The rearrangement links TRBV6-7 to TRBJ2-2, with 11 positions matching TRBD2. TRBV6-7 falls under the ORF class, with uncertain function. V gave up 7 bases and J gave up 5 bases; unmatched junction bases: 3. The CDR3 length is 14 residues. The chain's CDR3 is CASTLAGGTGELFF. DNA of the CDR3: TGTGCCAGCACCCTAGCGGGAGGTACCGGGGAGCTGTTTTTT.

The V gene is TRBV29-1, the J gene TRBJ1-1, with D tentatively TRBD1 (5 bases). V shed 4 bases and J shed 4 bases, with 10 bases lying between them. The CDR3 is 12 residues long. Germline V gene data show CDR1 as SQVTM and CDR2 as ANQGSEA. CDR3 protein: CSVGEGRTEAFF. In DNA, the CDR3 is TGCAGCGTTGGAGAGGGGCGCACTGAAGCTTTCTTT. Combining the CDR3 with reference TRBV29-1 and TRBJ1-1 gives the whole variable domain SAVISQKPSRDICQRGTSLTIQCQVDSQVTMMFWYRQQPGQSLTLIATANQGSEATYESGFVIDKFPISRPNLTFSTLTVSNMSPEDSSIYLCSVGEGRTEAFFGQGTRLTVV.

The gene calls are TRBV6-5 and TRBJ2-7; TRBD1 is a possible D gene (5 bases). Germline CDR1 reads MNHEY; CDR2 reads SVGAGI. V was clipped by 2 bases and J by 0 bases, with 11 bases between them. The CDR3 covers 15 residues. The CDR3 DNA follows: TGTGCCAGCAGTTACGGACCGACAGACTCCTACGAGCAGTACTTC. This sequence encodes CASSYGPTDSYEQYF.

The genes are TRBV7-2 and TRBJ1-6, with TRBD1 as a possible D gene (6 bases). The germline V and J ends were trimmed by 7 bases and 12 bases, with 22 bases remaining between them. This CDR3 is 15 amino acids long. The V gene's germline CDR1 is SGHTA and CDR2 FQGNSA. CDR3 in DNA: TGTGCCAGCACCCTCGGCCCCTTACAGGGCCGACCCCTCCACTTT. Its translation: CASTLGPLQGRPLHF.

The V gene is TRBV12-5, the J gene TRBJ1-1; unclear D gene. Per the germline V gene, CDR1 is LGHNT and CDR2 is FRNRAP. V lost 1 base and J 1 base, leaving 7 bases between the germline ends. The CDR3 sequence is 14 residues long. The CDR3 sequence: CASGLDYANTEAFF. The DNA for the CDR3 is TGTGCTAGTGGTTTGGACTACGCGAACACTGAAGCTTTCTTT.

The V call is TRBV6-1, the J call TRBJ2-5; D might be TRBD2 (6 bases). Between the trimmed V and J ends, which lost 10 bases and 2 bases, there was a span of 14 bases. Germline CDR1 and CDR2: MNHNS and SASEGT. The CDR3 has 13 residues. CDR3 protein: CATQGLRQETQYF. CDR3 nucleotides: TGTGCCACCCAGGGACTGCGGCAAGAGACCCAGTACTTC.

V gene TRBV15 combines with J gene TRBJ2-1, with D perhaps TRBD1 (6 bases). The CDR3 sequence is 15 residues long. Per germline, CDR1 LNHNV and CDR2 YYDKDF (reference sequence). Trimming took off 3 bases at V and 0 bases at J, with 9 bases between the two ends. The CDR3 DNA reads TGTGCCACCAGCAGGACAGGCAGCTCCTACAATGAGCAGTTCTTC. It codes for CATSRTGSSYNEQFF.

The chain joins TRBV28 to TRBJ2-7, with 9 positions matching TRBD1. Looked up from germline, CDR1 is MDHEN and CDR2 is SYDVKM. This CDR3 spans 15 amino acids. Losses at the gene ends were 10 bases for V and 5 bases for J; bases not matched to a gene: 15. CDR3 sequence (DNA): TGTGCCACCGGAGAGACGGGACAGGGTAGCAACGAGCAGTACTTC. Translating it yields CATGETGQGSNEQYF.

The chain uses TRBV10-3 and TRBJ2-7; TRBD1 is a possible D gene (5 bases). Germline V lookup: CDR1 ENHRY, CDR2 SYGVKD. V was trimmed by 7 bases and J by 3 bases, leaving 16 bases between them. This CDR3 has 14 amino acids. In DNA, the CDR3 is TGTGCCATCACCGAGGCAGGGTTATTCTACGAGCAGTACTTC. It yields the protein CAITEAGLFYEQYF.

Sample share makes this clone medium-sized. The chain combines TRBV6-5 with TRBJ1-1; a weak D match, TRBD1 (5 bases). CDR1 is MNHEY and CDR2 is SVGAGI in the germline V gene. The CDR3 is 13 residues long. V lost 7 bases and J 2 bases, leaving 11 bases between the germline ends. CDR3 bases: TGTGCCAGCAACAGGAGAACTAACACTGAAGCTTTCTTT. Amino acids: CASNRRTNTEAFF.

The chain is built from TRBV11-1 and TRBJ2-3, with D perhaps TRBD2 (5 bases). The V gene lost 6 bases and the J gene lost 2 bases, with 12 bases spanning the gap. CDR1 SGHAT and CDR2 FQDESV come from the germline V gene (reference sequence). This CDR3 region has 14 residues. The CDR3 DNA reads TGTGCCAGCAGGCCAAGGGAGTTCACAGATACGCAGTATTTT. It translates to CASRPREFTDTQYF.

The chain employs TRBV10-3 and TRBJ1-2, with D possibly matching TRBD1 (5 bases). The V gene's germline CDR1 is ENHRY and CDR2 SYGVKD. The CDR3 extends over 13 amino acids. Trimming removed 6 bases at V and 4 bases at J, with 12 bases between. CDR3 sequence (DNA): TGTGCCATCAGACCGGGACCGGCCTATGGCTACACCTTC. Its protein is CAIRPGPAYGYTF.

This chain uses TRBV2 with TRBJ2-7; TRBD2 matches 7 bases. The J segment lost 3 bases and the V segment lost 10 bases, leaving 12 bases of the junction unmatched. Germline values: CDR1 SNHLY, CDR2 FYNNEI. The CDR3 extends over 14 amino acids. The CDR3 region is CATLKGGMHYEQYF. CDR3 nucleotide sequence: TGTGCCACCCTTAAGGGAGGGATGCACTACGAGCAGTACTTC.

The chain employs TRBV6-5 and TRBJ1-2; the D is unclear. V was cut by 5 bases and J by 8 bases, with 9 bases left in between. Looked up from germline, CDR1 is MNHEY and CDR2 is SVGAGI. The CDR3 is made up of 11 amino acids. CDR3 nucleotide sequence: TGTGCCAGCAGTCGGACTATCGGCTACACCTTC. Translated, it gives CASSRTIGYTF.

This clone occurred a few times. The genes are TRBV7-9 and TRBJ1-4; D not resolved. V was trimmed by 1 base and J by 4 bases, leaving 7 bases between them. This CDR3 contains 14 residues. The germline V gene encodes CDR1 SEHNR and CDR2 FQNEAQ (reference sequence). The CDR3 region has the DNA TGTGCCAGCAGCTTAGGGACGATTAATGAAAAACTGTTTTTT. This translates into CASSLGTINEKLFF.

The chain combines TRBV29-1 with TRBJ1-5; no reliable D call. Trimming removed 4 bases at V and 4 bases at J, with 11 bases between. Per the germline V gene, CDR1 is SQVTM and CDR2 is ANQGSEA. This CDR3 has 13 amino acids. The DNA for the CDR3 is TGCAGCGTTGCCAGAGGGCCAAATCAGCCCCAGCATTTT. This gives the protein CSVARGPNQPQHF.

This sequence joins TRBV29-1 and TRBJ2-3, with D possibly TRBD1 on 6 matching bases. Germline assignment: CDR1 SQVTM and CDR2 ANQGSEA. Trimming cost V 3 bases and J 0 bases, with 13 bases left between them. The CDR3 covers 15 residues. The CDR3 spells CSVEPMTGSTDTQYF. The CDR3 DNA reads TGCAGCGTTGAGCCGATGACAGGAAGCACAGATACGCAGTATTTT.